These T cell receptor beta chains were read from a single sample in a study of blood T cell repertoires in COVID-19. The assay was immunoSEQ multiplex PCR, and TCRdb's table has in-frame clones only and misses some. The sample yields tens of thousands of clones, 87% seen once. Source material: peripheral blood. All receptors come from a male donor with acute or convalescent COVID-19. Both conserved end residues are trimmed from each CDR3.

v_call	j_call	cdr3_aa
TRBV13	TRBJ1-1	ASSFDSGAEAF
TRBV24-1	TRBJ2-1	ATSDPRAGGHNEQF
TRBV2	TRBJ2-7	ASSQTGASYEQY
TRBV24-1	TRBJ2-5	ATSDLGQGFPETQY
TRBV5-1	TRBJ1-2	ASSFRDDGYGYT
TRBV5-1	TRBJ1-6	ASSTRPTGQGGASYNSPLH
TRBV7-6	TRBJ1-2	ASSLEGNGYT
TRBV10-3	TRBJ1-5	AISESGARTQPQH
TRBV2	TRBJ1-5	ASSGGTGSLYQPQH
TRBV10-3	TRBJ1-1	AIRQGNGNTEAF
TRBV15	TRBJ1-2	ATSRHPVTGGLGGYT
TRBV30	TRBJ2-5	AWSPGQQETQY